These 5 T cell receptor beta chains were all obtained from the same sample, sequenced in a study of T cell responses to AZD1222 COVID-19 vaccine (dated by TCRdb to the early 2020s). The time point label corresponds to: about 28 days (+/-7) after the second vaccine dose. Receptor amplification or capture employed the immunoSEQ multiplex PCR assay. TCRdb holds this immuneACCESS table with in-frame rearrangements only. Some clones are missing; in checked studies, unresolved V genes explain under half, and the rest has no known cause. Within this sample are roughly 120,000 clones, with around 93% of them counted one time only. 4.5% to 6% of the sample is taken by the ten largest. This sample comprised peripheral blood, obtained 28 days after the second AZD1222 dose. The source is an adult who received the AZD1222 COVID-19 vaccine.

This chain links TRBV19 with TRBJ1-1, with D tentatively TRBD1 (6 bases). Germline V gene lookup returns CDR1 LNHDA and CDR2 SQIVND (reference sequence). This CDR3 is built from 16 residues. Trimming removed 6 bases from V and 2 bases from J, with 19 bases in between. The CDR3: CASRMPQGHLNTEAFF. CDR3 DNA sequence: TGTGCCAGTAGGATGCCCCAGGGACACCTTAACACTGAAGCTTTCTTT. Complete variable domain (other parts from reference TRBV19 and TRBJ1-1): DGGITQSPKYLFRKEGQNVTLSCEQNLNHDAMYWYRQDPGQGLRLIYYSQIVNDFQKGDIAEGYSVSREKKESFPLTVTSAQKNPTAFYLCASRMPQGHLNTEAFFGQGTRLTVV.

This clone is classed as large. The genes are TRBV10-2 and TRBJ2-7; TRBD1 or TRBD2 may be the D gene (5 bases each). The CDR3 covers 14 residues. Per germline, CDR1 WSHSY and CDR2 SAAADI. V lost 4 bases to trimming and J lost 3 bases, with 13 bases between them. The CDR3 DNA reads TGCGCCAGCAGTGGGGGGACGGTTGACTACGAGCAGTACTTC. The encoded protein is CASSGGTVDYEQYF.

This clone occurred once. The chain joins TRBV6-5 to TRBJ2-3; D is tentatively TRBD1 or TRBD2 (5 bases each). The CDR3 runs to 15 residues. The germline CDR1 and CDR2 sequences are MNHEY and SVGAGI. Deletions cut 0 bases from V and 4 bases from J, with 11 bases between. The CDR3 DNA follows: TGTGCCAGCAGTTACTCCAGGGTGCGGGCAGATACGCAGTATTTT. Amino acids: CASSYSRVRADTQYF.

This clone was detected once. The chain employs TRBV19 and TRBJ2-5; tentatively, D is TRBD1 (6 bases). There are 16 residues in the CDR3. Trimming took 5 bases from V and 1 from J, leaving 17 bases between them. CDR1 and CDR2 from the germline V gene are LNHDA and SQIVND (reference sequence). The CDR3 spells CASSSPGHLSQETQYF. The CDR3 DNA sequence: TGTGCCAGTAGTTCCCCGGGACATCTCTCCCAAGAGACCCAGTACTTC.

The chain carries TRBV6-5 and TRBJ1-1; 7 bases map to TRBD1. CDR1 and CDR2 (germline): MNHEY, SVGAGI. The CDR3 is made up of 14 amino acids. Unmatched junction bases numbered 9, after V lost 7 bases and J lost 4 bases. The CDR3 spells CASNPGQRPTEAFF. The CDR3 nucleotides read TGTGCCAGCAATCCGGGACAGAGGCCCACTGAAGCTTTCTTT.